This TCR beta chain was captured by sequencing in a study of cytomegalovirus exposure and HLA in healthy donors. Use of 60 Vbeta and 13 Jbeta primers characterized the PCR. TCRdb's table, derived via immunoSEQ multiplex PCR, lists solely in-frame clones and lacks some. Of 35,000 to 55,000 clones listed, approximately 60% are singletons. This CDR3 spans 14 amino acids. V lost 3 bases to trimming and J lost 6 bases, with 15 bases between them. From germline, CDR1 is SNHLY and CDR2 FYNNEI. The specimen was PBMCs. The chain employs TRBV2 and TRBJ2-7; a weak D match, TRBD2 (6 bases). The receptor comes from a human donor in good health. CDR3 protein: CASSDLWGEAEQYF. The CDR3 DNA reads TGTGCCAGCAGTGACCTGTGGGGGGAGGCCGAGCAGTACTTC. Full variable domain (missing parts from reference TRBV2 and TRBJ2-7): EPEVTQTPSHQVTQMGQEVILRCVPISNHLYFYWYRQILGQKVEFLVSFYNNEISEKSEIFDDQFSVERPDGSNFTLKIRSTKLEDSAMYFCASSDLWGEAEQYFGPGTRLTVT.